Presented here are 7 T cell receptor beta chains from one specimen sequenced in a study of CXCR3-negative and CXCR3-positive naive CD8 T cells (dated by TCRdb to between 2018 and 2020). These receptors are not linked to any known antigen. Sequencing took place on a NextSeq 550. The Human TCR Profiling Kit (MiLaboratory) was used to make UMI-labeled 5' RACE TRB cDNA libraries. TCRdb reprocessed the reads and assigns one entry to each CDR3 protein sequence, leaving out DNA. This sample's table has entries for a few thousand distinct CDR3 sequences. 2% to 2.5% of the sample is held by the ten biggest clonotypes. Beyond this particular receptor, the publication reports: Compared with CXCR3-negative naive cells, CXCR3-positive naive cells had TRB CDR3s with higher hydrophobicity (lower Kidera factor 4), lower energy, and higher strength and volume indices.

The specimen sequenced was naive CXCR3+ CD8+ T cells from blood. The sample's cell subset or site, from its label and the paper: CD45RO-CCR7+CD27+CD95- naive CD8+ T cells expressing CXCR3 (TNR3+). These receptors were collected from a human donor in good health. Some clones in this sample may be carry-over from other donors' samples.

The rearrangement links TRBV5-1 to TRBJ1-1. CDR3 length: 12 residues. The germline V gene encodes CDR1 SGHRS and CDR2 YFSETQ. CDR3 region: CASSIDMTEAFF.

Its frequency marks this clonotype as medium-sized. The V call is TRBV6-5, the J call TRBJ1-1. The V gene's germline CDR1 is MNHEY and CDR2 SVGAGI. The CDR3 has 15 amino acids. The CDR3 spells CASSYAAGGNTEAFF.

The CDR3 here is CASSLPLGDEQYF. The chain couples TRBV7-9 to TRBJ2-7; lacking DNA, the TRBD1 call made by TCRdb goes unchecked. Germline V CDR1 and CDR2: SEHNR, FQNEAQ (reference sequence). The CDR3 is 13 residues long. Drawing the rest from reference TRBV7-9 and TRBJ2-7, the complete variable domain is DTGVSQNPRHKITKRGQNVTFRCDPISEHNRLYWYRQTLGQGPEFLTYFQNEAQLEKSRLLSDRFSAERPKGSFSTLEIQRTEQGDSAMYLCASSLPLGDEQYFGPGTRLTVT.

This chain connects TRBV27 to TRBJ2-4; TCRdb selects TRBD2, and the lack of DNA leaves this call unchecked. Germline assignment: CDR1 MNHEY and CDR2 SMNVEV (reference sequence). The CDR3 has 20 amino acids. The CDR3 is CASSATPHESGRGFENIQYF.

The V gene is TRBV29-1, the J gene TRBJ2-5; TCRdb gives TRBD2 as the D gene, but with no DNA this cannot be confirmed. The CDR3 is 14 residues long. The V gene's germline CDR1 is SQVTM and CDR2 ANQGSEA. CDR3 loop: CSVELAGGRETQYF.

The gene calls are TRBV5-1 and TRBJ2-7; TCRdb's D call, TRBD1, is unchecked because there is no DNA. Germline lookup yields CDR1 SGHRS and CDR2 YFSETQ. This CDR3 is 14 amino acids long. This chain's CDR3 is CASSQHQGTYEQYF. Full variable domain (remainder filled in from reference TRBV5-1 and TRBJ2-7): KAGVTQTPRYLIKTRGQQVTLSCSPISGHRSVSWYQQTPGQGLQFLFEYFSETQRNKGNFPGRFSGRQFSNSRSEMNVSTLELGDSALYLCASSQHQGTYEQYFGPGTRLTVT.

The chain links TRBV11-1 to TRBJ2-1; the TCRdb D gene call, TRBD2, has no DNA to confirm it. Germline V gives CDR1 SGHAT, CDR2 FQDESV (reference sequence). The CDR3 extends over 18 amino acids. CDR3 residues: CASSAPTKLAGADNEQFF.